Below, 2 T cell receptor beta chains from the same sample are listed, as sequenced in a study of blood T cell repertoires in COVID-19. Using immunoSEQ multiplex PCR, the repertoire was profiled, and TCRdb retains in-frame clones only, with some absent. The data hold under 400,000 clones, with over 75% observed a single time. Source material: peripheral blood. These receptors originate from a woman aged 25 to 39 with COVID-19, enrolled during active disease.

This chain uses TRBV19 with TRBJ2-3; D gene ambiguous. V was cut by 5 bases and J by 9 bases, with 15 bases left in between. Germline CDR1 and CDR2: LNHDA and SQIVND (reference sequence). The CDR3 has 13 amino acids. The CDR3 here is CASSPTNLETQYF. DNA for the CDR3: TGTGCCAGTAGTCCTACTAATTTAGAGACGCAGTATTTT.

V is TRBV2 and J is TRBJ1-1; D is possibly TRBD1 (5 bases). Deletions cut 8 bases from V and 1 base from J, with 14 bases between. The CDR3 has 14 residues. Germline CDR1 SNHLY, CDR2 FYNNEI. Here the CDR3 DNA reads TGTGCCAGCGGTAGACAGCGAAAGAACACTGAAGCTTTCTTT. It translates to CASGRQRKNTEAFF.